This TCR beta chain stems from a study of CD8+CD57+ T cells in acquired aplastic anemia. Study observations and caveats: Patients shared under 30 CD8+ CDR3 sequences with controls.

V lost 3 bases, J lost 4 bases, and 7 bases lay in between. The CDR3 contains 13 residues. CDR1 and CDR2 (germline): MGHRA, YSYEKL. As for this clonotype: Its target is unknown.

Template material for TCR beta VDJ and CDR3 profiling consisted of genomic DNA. TCRdb re-derived calls from the reads in MiXCR, one entry per CDR3 protein. The sample yields 250,000 to 350,000 distinct CDR3 sequences, approximately 60% seen once. Patients included in sequencing had previously demonstrated CD8+CD57+ cell expansion by flow cytometry. The clonotype originates from a human donor with aplastic anemia. The gene calls are TRBV4-1 and TRBJ1-3, with a tentative D call TRBD1 (5 bases). Material for sequencing was sorted CD4+, CD8+, or CD8+CD57+ T cells (not recorded which) from PBMCs. As DNA, the CDR3 is TGCGCCAGCAGCCAGAGACAGGGAAACACCATATATTTT. As protein: CASSQRQGNTIYF.